The 21 T cell receptor beta chains in this list originate from one sample, sequenced in a study of T-cell memory formation after mild COVID-19. MiXCR, applied by TCRdb to the 5' RACE reads, yields one record per CDR3 protein. This table holds under 650,000 distinct CDR3 sequences, more than 15% found once. Sequencing was done on a sample of PBMCs or a T cell subset sorted from them (not recorded which). These receptors were collected from an adult woman who had mild COVID-19 (a few samples of this study predate the infection). Cell type and time point are not known.

The CDR3 spells CAWLQKGLDEQFF. The CDR3 DNA reads as TGTGCCTGGCTGCAAAAAGGCCTGGATGAGCAGTTCTTC. The rearrangement joins TRBV30 to TRBJ2-1; unclear D gene. V was pared by 5 bases and J by 8 bases, with 16 bases between. The CDR3 sequence is 13 residues long. Germline V gene lookup returns CDR1 GTSNPN and CDR2 SVGIG (reference sequence). The full variable domain, completed using reference TRBV30 and TRBJ2-1, is SQTIHQWPATLVQPVGSPLSLECTVEGTSNPNLYWYRQAAGRGLQLLFYSVGIGQISSEVPQNLSASRPQDRQFILSSKKLLLSDSGFYLCAWLQKGLDEQFFGPGTRLTVL.

The V call is TRBV12-3 or TRBV12-4, the J call TRBJ2-2; 9 nucleotides align to TRBD2. This CDR3 is built from 14 residues. Losses at the gene ends were 10 bases for V and 3 bases for J; bases not matched to a gene: 6. CDR3 residues: CATQAGGHTGELFF. The CDR3 coding sequence is TGTGCCACCCAAGCGGGGGGACACACCGGGGAGCTGTTTTTT.

This rearrangement joins TRBV29-1 to TRBJ2-7; no firm D call. V lost 5 bases to trimming and J lost 3 bases, with 11 bases between them. The CDR3 has 12 amino acids. Germline V gene lookup returns CDR1 SQVTM and CDR2 ANQGSEA. The CDR3 DNA follows: TGCAGCGTTTATCAGAACCACTACGAGCAGTACTTC. It specifies CSVYQNHYEQYF.

This clonotype was counted between two and nine times. In nucleotides, the CDR3 is TGTGCCAGCAGCGTAATACAGGGGGCGCGCGAGCAGTACTTC. Its protein is CASSVIQGAREQYF. The rearrangement uses TRBV11-3 and TRBJ2-7; 9 bases are a match to TRBD1. V trimming: 5 bases; J trimming: 6 bases; junction bases outside the gene matches: 8. This CDR3 has 14 residues. The germline V gene has CDR1 SGHNT and CDR2 YENEEA.

This clonotype was observed a handful of times. The chain has TRBV5-6 and TRBJ2-1; no clear D. V dropped 0 bases and J dropped 9 bases, with 4 bases sitting between them. The CDR3 is 11 residues long. From germline, CDR1 is SGHDT and CDR2 YYEEEE. The CDR3 reads CASSLGTEQFF. CDR3 sequence (DNA): TGTGCCAGCAGCTTGGGAACTGAGCAGTTCTTC.

This clonotype was detected a few times. This chain links TRBV20-1 with TRBJ2-3; possible D gene TRBD2, 6 bases. Germline V gene data show CDR1 as DFQATT and CDR2 as SNEGSKA (reference sequence). The CDR3 contains 17 residues. Trimming removed 6 bases from V and 4 bases from J, with 26 bases in between. The CDR3 spells CSAMRSAGGKRPDTQYF. The CDR3 DNA is TGCAGTGCCATGAGGAGCGCCGGAGGGAAAAGACCAGATACGCAGTATTTT.

There are a few counts of this clonotype. CDR3 residues: CASSLRTGGYYEQYF. CDR3 coding DNA: TGTGCCAGCAGTTTACGGACAGGGGGGTACTACGAGCAGTACTTC. The rearrangement uses TRBV27 and TRBJ2-7; 10 bases align to TRBD1. The germline CDR1 and CDR2 sequences are MNHEY and SMNVEV (reference sequence). J was trimmed by 3 bases and V by 2 bases; bases with no gene match: 4. This CDR3 spans 15 amino acids.

There are a few counts of this clonotype. CDR3 region: CASSSGQVRTDTQYF. CDR3 coding DNA: TGTGCCAGCAGTTCGGGACAGGTGAGGACAGATACGCAGTATTTT. The rearrangement links TRBV12-3 or TRBV12-4 to TRBJ2-3; 8 bases fit TRBD1. CDR3 size: 15 residues. Trimming took 4 bases from V and 3 from J; bases not matched to a gene: 6.

This chain joins TRBV18 and TRBJ2-5; 12 bases are a match to TRBD1. The CDR3 is 15 amino acids. Germline CDR1 reads KGHSH; CDR2 reads LQKENI. The J segment lost 5 bases and the V segment lost 5 bases, leaving 6 bases of the junction unmatched. The CDR3 region is CASSSGQGAFETQYF. In nucleotides, the CDR3 is TGTGCCAGCTCATCGGGACAGGGGGCGTTTGAGACCCAGTACTTC.

There are a few counts of this clonotype. This chain joins TRBV20-1 and TRBJ2-3, with TRBD2 identical over 8 bases. The trim removed 2 bases at V and 5 bases at J, leaving 6 bases unmatched. CDR1 and CDR2 (germline): DFQATT, SNEGSKA (reference sequence). The CDR3 has 14 residues. The CDR3 nucleotides are TGCAGTGCTAGAACTAGCGGCCTTCAAGATACGCAGTATTTT. This codes for CSARTSGLQDTQYF.

The rearrangement uses TRBV29-1 and TRBJ2-7; the D gene is possibly TRBD1 (5 bases). This CDR3 contains 13 residues. The V gene's germline CDR1 is SQVTM and CDR2 ANQGSEA. Deletions cut 2 bases from V and 3 bases from J, with 11 bases between. The CDR3 loop is CSVERVTDYEQYF. Here the CDR3 DNA reads TGCAGCGTTGAACGGGTGACAGACTACGAGCAGTACTTC.

Only a few counts were recorded for this clonotype. This chain links TRBV2 with TRBJ1-4; TRBD1 matches 10 bases. The CDR3 consists of 15 residues. CDR1 and CDR2 (germline): SNHLY, FYNNEI. DNA of the CDR3: TGTGCTAAGGGACAGGGGTTATTGAGTCGTGAAAAACTGTTTTTT. It specifies CAKGQGLLSREKLFF.

V usage is TRBV15 and J usage is TRBJ1-2; D gene unclear. V was cut by 0 bases and J by 8 bases, with 22 bases left in between. In germline, CDR1 is LNHNV, CDR2 YYDKDF (reference sequence). CDR3 size: 17 residues. CDR3 nucleotides: TGTGCCACCAGCAGAGATGAAATGGAGGCCCTGATTAAGGGCTACACCTTC. Amino acids: CATSRDEMEALIKGYTF.

This clonotype was detected ten times or more. This chain joins TRBV19 and TRBJ1-2, with D maybe TRBD1 (5 bases). Trimming shortened V by 6 bases and J by 8 bases, and 13 bases separated the two germline ends. The germline V gene has CDR1 LNHDA and CDR2 SQIVND (reference sequence). The CDR3 has 12 amino acids. As DNA, the CDR3 is TGTGCCAGTAGCCCAGCGGGGGACGGCTACACCTTC. This translates into CASSPAGDGYTF.

The chain's CDR3 is CSARNPVGARAFF. The CDR3 DNA sequence: TGCAGTGCTAGAAACCCCGTTGGAGCCCGAGCTTTCTTT. V usage is TRBV20-1 and J usage is TRBJ1-1, with no clear D. Germline CDR1 DFQATT, CDR2 SNEGSKA (reference sequence). V was cut by 2 bases and J by 10 bases, with 17 bases left in between. There are 13 residues in the CDR3.

J is TRBJ2-7 and V is TRBV4-1; possibly TRBD1 or TRBD2 for D (5 bases each). The CDR3 extends over 14 amino acids. Looked up from germline, CDR1 is MGHRA and CDR2 is YSYEKL. V was clipped by 4 bases and J by 5 bases, with 15 bases between them. The CDR3 sequence is CASSLYARGHEQYF. CDR3 DNA: TGCGCCAGCAGCCTTTATGCGAGGGGCCACGAGCAGTACTTC.

The chain has TRBV5-5 and TRBJ2-7, with D perhaps matching TRBD1 (6 bases). There are 15 residues in the CDR3. Per germline, CDR1 SGHKS and CDR2 YYEKEE (reference sequence). V was pared by 2 bases and J by 3 bases, with 15 bases between. The CDR3 region has the DNA TGTGCCAGCAGCTTAGCTAGGGACACACACTACGAGCAGTACTTC. This encodes CASSLARDTHYEQYF. The full variable domain, with the rest looked up from reference TRBV5-5 and TRBJ2-7, is DAGVTQSPTHLIKTRGQQVTLRCSPISGHKSVSWYQQVLGQGPQFIFQYYEKEERGRGNFPDRFSARQFPNYSSELNVNALLLGDSALYLCASSLARDTHYEQYFGPGTRLTVT.

This clonotype was observed a handful of times. V and J are TRBV24-1 and TRBJ1-2; TRBD1 might be the D (6 bases). CDR1 and CDR2 from the germline V gene are KGHDR and SFDVKD. There are 12 residues in the CDR3. V was trimmed by 0 bases and J by 8 bases, leaving 6 bases between them. The CDR3 DNA sequence: TGTGCCACCAGTGATTTGGACAGGGGCTACACCTTC. Translating it yields CATSDLDRGYTF.

This clonotype showed up just a few times. The CDR3 region has the DNA TGTGCCAGCAGACAGACTAGCGGGAAAAGTGAGCAGTTCTTC. Protein product: CASRQTSGKSEQFF. V usage is TRBV7-2 and J usage is TRBJ2-1; 11 nucleotides line up with TRBD2. Trimming took 6 bases from V and 9 from J; bases not matched to a gene: 7. Germline CDR1 is SGHTA and CDR2 is FQGNSA. This CDR3 region has 14 residues.

This clonotype was recorded a few times. The V gene is TRBV11-1, the J gene TRBJ1-1; possibly TRBD1 for D (5 bases). CDR1 and CDR2 (germline): SGHAT, FQDESV (reference sequence). Trimming pared 7 bases from V and 1 base from J, leaving 16 bases between. The CDR3 spans 15 residues. The chain's CDR3 is CASTRSGTENTEAFF. The CDR3 nucleotides are TGTGCCAGCACCCGTTCCGGGACGGAGAACACTGAAGCTTTCTTT.

This clonotype was detected only a few times. The chain links TRBV9 to TRBJ2-3; 8 bases line up with TRBD2. Germline lookup yields CDR1 SGDLS and CDR2 YYNGEE. The junction had 3 bases not matched to a gene; V was cut back by 3 bases and J by 0 bases. The CDR3 covers 15 residues. In nucleotides, the CDR3 is TGTGCCAGCAGCGACGGGGGGGTCAGCACAGATACGCAGTATTTT. This gives the protein CASSDGGVSTDTQYF. Supplemented by reference TRBV9 and TRBJ2-3, the full variable domain reads DSGVTQTPKHLITATGQRVTLRCSPRSGDLSVYWYQQSLDQGLQFLIQYYNGEERAKGNILERFSAQQFPDLHSELNLSSLELGDSALYFCASSDGGVSTDTQYFGPGTRLTVL.